This TCR beta chain was found in a study of T-cell reconstitution after alpha-beta-depleted transplantation in children. For TCRbeta, the library was prepared with unique molecular identifiers. TCRdb itself ran the PCR reads through MiXCR, one entry per CDR3 protein. The sample yields about 230,000 distinct CDR3 sequences, 9.7% seen once. CDR3 length equals 13 residues. The germline CDR1 and CDR2 sequences are SGHRS and YFSETQ. V dropped 1 base and J dropped 3 bases, with 7 bases sitting between them. This clonotype was counted ten times or more. Sequenced material: PBMCs from the stem cell graft donor, taken from the stem cell graft. The chain carries TRBV5-1 and TRBJ1-1; no clear D gene. The receptor was derived from a human donor who donated a stem cell graft to a child with SCID. The CDR3 spells CASSLYVDTEAFF. The CDR3 nucleotides read TGCGCCAGCAGCTTGTATGTAGACACTGAAGCTTTCTTT.